Each of the 27 T cell receptor beta chains below was sequenced from the same sample in a study of T cells in Graves' hyperthyroidism and ophthalmopathy. Amplified TCR beta CDR3 regions derived from RNA transcripts. Using the HTBI primer set, a first-round RT-PCR was run on the TCR CDR3. MiXCR was run by TCRdb on the multiplex PCR reads, yielding one entry per CDR3 protein. The repertoire includes some 550,000 distinct CDR3 sequences, less than 25% of them detected once, and approximately 25% sits in the top ten. The sample consisted of blood. The receptors were sampled from a man between 18 and 35 years old with Graves' hyperthyroidism.

This clonotype was counted between two and nine times. J is TRBJ1-3 and V is TRBV4-1; no reliable D call. The germline V gene has CDR1 MGHRA and CDR2 YSYEKL. This CDR3 region has 15 residues. The ends were cut back, 4 bases at V and 2 bases at J, with 12 bases in the middle. This chain's CDR3 is CASSPFGVTGNTIYF. The CDR3 coding sequence is TGCGCCAGCAGCCCCTTCGGGGTAACTGGAAACACCATATATTTT.

In this sample, this clonotype turned up many times. The chain employs TRBV6-5 and TRBJ2-2; no reliable D call. There are 12 residues in the CDR3. Germline values: CDR1 MNHEY, CDR2 SVGAGI. Between the trimmed V and J ends, which lost 0 bases and 7 bases, there was a span of 3 bases. In nucleotides, the CDR3 is TGTGCCAGCAGTTACTCGAACGGGGAGCTGTTTTTT. Protein product: CASSYSNGELFF.

This clonotype was seen ten or more times. V is TRBV27 and J is TRBJ1-1; D is undetermined. The germline gives CDR1 MNHEY, CDR2 SMNVEV (reference sequence). This CDR3 is built from 13 residues. With 6 bases removed from V and 11 bases from J, the gap between germline ends came to 19 bases. The CDR3: CASRLRSGRRAFF. The CDR3 DNA sequence: TGTGCCAGCAGGCTCAGGTCGGGTAGGAGGGCTTTCTTT.

The genes are TRBV20-1 and TRBJ1-1; no reliable D call. This CDR3 spans 12 amino acids. In germline, CDR1 is DFQATT, CDR2 SNEGSKA (reference sequence). Trimming took off 7 bases at V and 3 bases at J, with 12 bases between the two ends. The CDR3 region is CSVNLRDTEAFF. In nucleotides, the CDR3 is TGCAGTGTTAACTTGAGAGACACTGAAGCTTTCTTT.

The chain carries TRBV12-5 and TRBJ1-5; 8 bases fit TRBD1. From germline, CDR1 is LGHNT and CDR2 FRNRAP. Trimming took 6 bases from V and 5 from J; bases not matched to a gene: 12. The CDR3 extends over 16 amino acids. CDR3: CASGMDRDRFYQPQHF. The CDR3 nucleotides read TGTGCTAGTGGAATGGACAGGGATCGATTTTATCAGCCCCAGCATTTT. The variable domain in full, with the rest retrieved from reference TRBV12-5 and TRBJ1-5, is DARVTQTPRHKVTEMGQEVTMRCQPILGHNTVFWYRQTMMQGLELLAYFRNRAPLDDSGMPKDRFSAEMPDATLATLKIQPSEPRDSAVYFCASGMDRDRFYQPQHFGDGTRLSIL.

This clonotype was recorded many times. The chain couples TRBV6-5 to TRBJ1-2, with D perhaps TRBD1 (6 bases). CDR3 length equals 11 residues. V was trimmed by 6 bases and J by 8 bases, leaving 10 bases between them. Germline CDR1 MNHEY, CDR2 SVGAGI. The CDR3 here is CASRTGYGYTF. CDR3 nucleotides: TGTGCCAGCAGAACAGGGTACGGCTACACCTTC.

The chain has TRBV11-1 and TRBJ2-2, with 11 bases that match TRBD2. Germline V gene lookup returns CDR1 SGHAT and CDR2 FQDESV (reference sequence). V was clipped by 4 bases and J by 8 bases; unmatched bases: 12. This CDR3 spans 17 amino acids. CDR3 amino acids: CASSSFTGLAELGELFF. DNA for the CDR3: TGTGCCAGCAGCTCGTTCACGGGACTAGCGGAGTTAGGGGAGCTGTTTTTT.

This clonotype was seen repeatedly, ten times or more. The rearrangement uses TRBV15 and TRBJ1-1, with TRBD1 as a possible D gene (5 bases). The V end was cut by 2 bases, the J end by 0 bases, with 10 bases between. CDR1 and CDR2 (germline): LNHNV, YYDKDF (reference sequence). The CDR3 extends over 15 amino acids. The CDR3 DNA reads TGTGCCACCAGCAGATCGGACACAATGAACACTGAAGCTTTCTTT. Translation gives CATSRSDTMNTEAFF.

This chain uses TRBV5-1 with TRBJ1-2; 7 bases line up with TRBD1. The CDR3 runs 15 residues. Germline lookup yields CDR1 SGHRS and CDR2 YFSETQ. The J segment lost 3 bases and the V segment lost 4 bases, leaving 9 bases of the junction unmatched. The chain's CDR3 is CASSVGTARDYGYTF. The DNA of the CDR3 is TGCGCCAGCAGCGTCGGGACAGCGAGGGACTATGGCTACACCTTC.

The V and J genes are TRBV4-2 and TRBJ2-5, with 10 positions matching TRBD2. Trimming removed 2 bases from V and 4 bases from J; junction bases left unmatched: 7. The CDR3 spans 16 residues. The germline gives CDR1 LGHNA, CDR2 YNFKEQ. CDR3: CASSQSGGAGAETQYF. CDR3 bases: TGTGCCAGCAGCCAAAGCGGGGGGGCCGGGGCAGAGACCCAGTACTTC.

In this sample, this clonotype turned up many times. V is TRBV6-2 or TRBV6-3 and J is TRBJ2-7, with 11 bases identical to TRBD2. Germline CDR1 reads MNHEY; CDR2 reads SVGEGT. The CDR3 spans 15 residues. Unmatched junction bases numbered 10, after V lost 4 bases and J lost 8 bases. This chain's CDR3 is CASSSSSGGPDQQYF. CDR3 sequence (DNA): TGTGCCAGCAGTTCCTCTAGCGGGGGGCCAGACCAGCAGTACTTC.

At least ten counts were recorded for this clonotype. The chain carries TRBV4-1 and TRBJ2-7; TRBD2 might be the D (7 bases). Per germline, CDR1 MGHRA and CDR2 YSYEKL. The CDR3 has 14 amino acids. Trimming removed 5 bases at V and 6 bases at J, with 17 bases between. The CDR3 coding sequence is TGCGCCAGCAGCGAGGGGGGGGAAAAGGGCGAGCAGTACTTC. This encodes CASSEGGEKGEQYF.

The chain is built from TRBV5-1 and TRBJ1-2, with 7 bases matching TRBD1. Per the germline V gene, CDR1 is SGHRS and CDR2 is YFSETQ. The CDR3 extends over 16 amino acids. V was clipped by 0 bases and J by 4 bases; unmatched bases: 9. The CDR3 region is CASSLDWAGGGYGYTF. CDR3 nucleotide sequence: TGCGCCAGCAGCTTGGACTGGGCAGGGGGTGGCTATGGCTACACCTTC.

There are many counts of this clonotype. The V gene is TRBV7-9, the J gene TRBJ2-7; 9 bases align to TRBD1. The germline CDR1 and CDR2 sequences are SEHNR and FQNEAQ (reference sequence). This CDR3 region has 16 residues. V shed 3 bases and J 2 bases; nucleotides not matched to a gene: 8. In DNA form, the CDR3 reads TGTGCCAGCAGCTTCCACCTGGGACAGGGACCCTACGAGCAGTACTTC. Its protein product is CASSFHLGQGPYEQYF.

This clonotype was seen only a few times. This rearrangement joins TRBV28 to TRBJ2-2; possibly TRBD2 for D (5 bases). The CDR3 spans 15 residues. Germline V gives CDR1 MDHEN, CDR2 SYDVKM. V was pared by 6 bases and J by 0 bases, with 11 bases between. In DNA, the CDR3 is TGTGCCAGCAGCACGGACTGGGCGAACACCGGGGAGCTGTTTTTT. Its protein is CASSTDWANTGELFF.

This clonotype was detected ten times or more. The chain has TRBV28 and TRBJ2-7; 7 nucleotides agree with TRBD1. Trimming cost V 7 bases and J 2 bases; bases outside gene matches: 8. The germline V gene encodes CDR1 MDHEN and CDR2 SYDVKM. CDR3 length: 14 amino acids. CDR3 sequence: CASTRPGGPYEQYF. The CDR3 nucleotides are TGTGCCAGCACTAGACCAGGGGGTCCCTACGAGCAGTACTTC.

There are many counts of this clonotype. The chain has TRBV20-1 and TRBJ2-7, with 8 bases aligning to TRBD1. Looked up from germline, CDR1 is DFQATT and CDR2 is SNEGSKA (reference sequence). The CDR3 is 12 residues long. The V gene end was trimmed by 8 bases and the J gene end by 5 bases; junction bases not matched to a gene: 8. The DNA for the CDR3 is TGCAGTTTTCACGGACAGGGAAACGAGCAGTACTTC. It is translated as CSFHGQGNEQYF.

This clonotype was detected many times. CDR3 DNA: TGTGCCACCAGCAGAGGAGGCCTAGCAGGGGAGACCCAGTACTTC. Translation gives CATSRGGLAGETQYF. The V gene is TRBV15, the J gene TRBJ2-5; D may correspond to TRBD1 or TRBD2 (5 bases each). Trimming took 1 base from V and 5 from J, leaving 14 bases between them. Germline V gene sequence: CDR1 LNHNV, CDR2 YYDKDF (reference sequence). The CDR3 spans 15 residues.

Ten or more counts support this clonotype. The gene calls are TRBV20-1 and TRBJ2-5; D is ambiguous. The CDR3 has 11 residues. The V end lost 6 bases, the J end lost 0 bases, and 5 bases lay between the germline ends. Looked up from germline, CDR1 is DFQATT and CDR2 is SNEGSKA (reference sequence). CDR3 nucleotide sequence: TGCAGTGCGAATCACCAAGAGACCCAGTACTTC. Translating it yields CSANHQETQYF.

There are many counts of this clonotype. This chain connects TRBV5-1 to TRBJ2-2; a weak D match, TRBD2 (5 bases). The germline V gene has CDR1 SGHRS and CDR2 YFSETQ. Trimming took off 3 bases at V and 0 bases at J, with 9 bases between the two ends. The CDR3 has 15 residues. The CDR3 DNA is TGCGCCAGCAGCTCGACTACTACGAACACCGGGGAGCTGTTTTTT. This codes for CASSSTTTNTGELFF.

The chain is built from TRBV12-3 or TRBV12-4 and TRBJ1-1, with 7 bases that match TRBD1. V dropped 7 bases and J dropped 2; count of bases not matched to a gene: 7. The CDR3 covers 14 residues. This CDR3 reads CASTLRQGNTEAFF. CDR3 bases: TGTGCCAGCACCCTCAGACAGGGAAACACTGAAGCTTTCTTT.

This clonotype was found many times. The chain links TRBV7-2 to TRBJ1-5, with D unresolved. The CDR3 length is 15 residues. With 3 bases removed from V and 0 bases from J, the gap between germline ends came to 9 bases. The germline V gene encodes CDR1 SGHTA and CDR2 FQGNSA. Here the CDR3 reads CASSFEPYSNQPQHF. The CDR3 DNA sequence: TGTGCCAGCAGCTTCGAGCCTTATAGCAATCAGCCCCAGCATTTT.

The chain is built from TRBV6-2 or TRBV6-3 and TRBJ2-7; D could derive from TRBD1 or TRBD2 (5 bases each). The CDR3 totals 15 residues. Per germline, CDR1 MNHEY and CDR2 SVGEGT. V lost 4 bases and J lost 5, with 18 bases in between. The CDR3 DNA sequence: TGTGCCAGCAGTTTCTCCGGGACCCAGCACAACGAGCAGTACTTC. Protein: CASSFSGTQHNEQYF.

This clonotype has a count of ten or more. The chain combines TRBV28 with TRBJ2-7, with TRBD2 as a possible D gene (5 bases). This CDR3 is built from 12 residues. V lost 2 bases to trimming and J lost 7 bases, with 9 bases between them. Per the germline V gene, CDR1 is MDHEN and CDR2 is SYDVKM. CDR3 DNA: TGTGCCAGCAGTTTACCGGGAAGGGAGCAGTACTTC. Amino acids: CASSLPGREQYF. The complete variable domain, with remaining parts taken from reference TRBV28 and TRBJ2-7, reads DVKVTQSSRYLVKRTGEKVFLECVQDMDHENMFWYRQDPGLGLRLIYFSYDVKMKEKGDIPEGYSVSREKKERFSLILESASTNQTSMYLCASSLPGREQYFGPGTRLTVT.

This clonotype was picked up many times. J is TRBJ1-5 and V is TRBV6-1; D gene ambiguous. Germline values: CDR1 MNHNS, CDR2 SASEGT. The V gene lost 1 base and the J gene lost 4 bases, with 11 bases spanning the gap. There are 15 residues in the CDR3. The CDR3, as DNA: TGTGCCAGCAGTGAAGTCGGTGACCTTAATCAGCCCCAGCATTTT. Protein sequence: CASSEVGDLNQPQHF.

This clonotype was detected many times. The chain joins TRBV11-3 to TRBJ1-2; maybe TRBD1 (5 bases). Deletions cut 5 bases from V and 4 bases from J, with 17 bases between. The CDR3 is made up of 15 amino acids. Germline CDR1 SGHNT, CDR2 YENEEA. The CDR3 DNA sequence: TGTGCCAGCAGCGGCTCCGTCCGGGACCTCTATGGCTACACCTTC. This gives the protein CASSGSVRDLYGYTF.

This clonotype has ten or more counts. V usage is TRBV2 and J usage is TRBJ2-7; 12 bases map to TRBD2. Germline trimming cut 5 bases from V and 4 bases from J; bases unmatched to any gene: 9. The CDR3 runs to 16 residues. Germline lookup yields CDR1 SNHLY and CDR2 FYNNEI. CDR3 nucleotide sequence: TGTGCCAGCAGTCTACAGACTAGCGGGGGAACATACGAGCAGTACTTC. This sequence encodes CASSLQTSGGTYEQYF. Filled out from reference TRBV2 and TRBJ2-7, the complete variable domain reads EPEVTQTPSHQVTQMGQEVILRCVPISNHLYFYWYRQILGQKVEFLVSFYNNEISEKSEIFDDQFSVERPDGSNFTLKIRSTKLEDSAMYFCASSLQTSGGTYEQYFGPGTRLTVT.